This T cell receptor beta chain was recorded in a study of T cell responses to AZD1222 COVID-19 vaccine. Overall study results and limits: CD4 TCRs associated with vaccination spanned spike, dominating at 160-218 and 743-854. Seropositivity was recorded at baseline in only 6 or 7 AZD1222 recipients. Per reports, nearly half of all spike-specific TCRs target regions that are unmutated in variants.

As to this clone: Its antigen remains unknown.

This CDR3 is 17 amino acids long. Germline assignment: CDR1 MNHEY and CDR2 SMNVEV (reference sequence). V was shortened by 8 bases and J by 5 bases, with 27 bases between the two germline ends. Here immunoSEQ multiplex PCR was the method, and the copy in TCRdb shows in-frame clones only, minus some. Of 79,000 or so clones listed, roughly 80% are singletons. Source: peripheral blood, taken 28 days after the second dose of the MenACWY control vaccine. The sequence was obtained from an adult who received the MenACWY meningococcal vaccine as a control. The chain uses TRBV27 and TRBJ1-1; D is perhaps TRBD1 (6 bases). DNA of the CDR3: TGTGCCAGCGGCCCTGGATGGGGGGCCTTAGAAGGGACTGAAGCTTTCTTT. Its protein product is CASGPGWGALEGTEAFF.